The 5 T cell receptor beta chains presented below share a single source sample, sequenced in a study of T cells in Graves' hyperthyroidism and ophthalmopathy. From RNA transcripts, TCR beta CDR3 regions were amplified. Using the HTBI primer set, a first-round RT-PCR was run on the TCR CDR3. TCRdb independently ran MiXCR on the multiplex PCR reads; one entry per CDR3 protein. The sample holds approximately 600,000 distinct CDR3 sequences; approximately 14% are singletons and the top ten take approximately 6.4%. The material sequenced was blood. These receptor sequences come from a woman younger than 30 with Graves' ophthalmopathy.

This clonotype was counted at least ten times. V usage is TRBV6-1 and J usage is TRBJ2-1; D could derive from TRBD1 or TRBD2 (6 bases each). V lost 6 bases and J 5 bases, leaving 14 bases between the germline ends. Germline values: CDR1 MNHNS, CDR2 SASEGT. This CDR3 region has 14 residues. CDR3 sequence (DNA): TGTGCCAGCAGCGGCGGGACAATAAACAATGAGCAGTTCTTC. This codes for CASSGGTINNEQFF.

This clonotype was counted at least ten times. The chain links TRBV27 to TRBJ2-7, with D unclear. V lost 5 bases to trimming and J lost 2 bases, with 16 bases between them. CDR1 is MNHEY and CDR2 is SMNVEV in the germline V gene (reference sequence). The length of the CDR3 is 15 residues. The CDR3 here is CASSQRASRTYEQYF. The CDR3 bases are TGTGCCAGCAGTCAACGAGCGTCAAGGACCTACGAGCAGTACTTC.

This clonotype was counted ten times or more. The chain links TRBV6-1 to TRBJ2-3; TRBD1 aligns across 7 bases. Germline V gene lookup returns CDR1 MNHNS and CDR2 SASEGT. The trim removed 2 bases at V and 4 bases at J, leaving 3 bases unmatched. The CDR3 has 14 residues. CDR3 sequence: CASSEKGAADTQYF. The CDR3, as DNA: TGTGCCAGCAGTGAAAAGGGGGCGGCAGATACGCAGTATTTT.

There are many counts of this clonotype. This chain connects TRBV20-1 to TRBJ2-7; 8 nucleotides line up with TRBD2. Germline V gives CDR1 DFQATT, CDR2 SNEGSKA (reference sequence). V trimming: 6 bases; J trimming: 3 bases; junction bases outside the gene matches: 4. There are 12 residues in the CDR3. The CDR3 here is CSAVAGSYEQYF. In DNA, the CDR3 is TGCAGTGCAGTAGCGGGGAGCTACGAGCAGTACTTC.

A word on this clonotype: Given a much more abundant clone one base away, this may be a read error. The chain recombines TRBV9 with TRBJ2-1; 7 bases fit TRBD1. Germline V gene lookup returns CDR1 SGDLS and CDR2 YYNGEE. This CDR3 region has 18 residues. Here the CDR3 reads CTSSVGSGFQGDYNEQFF. In nucleotides, the CDR3 is TGTACCAGCAGCGTAGGTAGTGGCTTTCAGGGGGATTACAATGAGCAGTTCTTC.